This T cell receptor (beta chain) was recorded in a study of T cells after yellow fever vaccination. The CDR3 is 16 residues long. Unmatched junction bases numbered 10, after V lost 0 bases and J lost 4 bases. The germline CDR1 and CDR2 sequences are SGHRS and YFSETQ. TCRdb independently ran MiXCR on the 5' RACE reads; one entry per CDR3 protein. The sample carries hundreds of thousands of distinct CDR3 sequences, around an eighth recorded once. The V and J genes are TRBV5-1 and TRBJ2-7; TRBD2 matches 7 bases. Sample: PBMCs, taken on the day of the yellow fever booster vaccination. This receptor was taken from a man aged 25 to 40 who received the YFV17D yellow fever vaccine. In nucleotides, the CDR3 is TGCGCCAGCAGCTTGGGAGGTGAGGCTAGCGGTTACGAGCAGTACTTC. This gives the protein CASSLGGEASGYEQYF.